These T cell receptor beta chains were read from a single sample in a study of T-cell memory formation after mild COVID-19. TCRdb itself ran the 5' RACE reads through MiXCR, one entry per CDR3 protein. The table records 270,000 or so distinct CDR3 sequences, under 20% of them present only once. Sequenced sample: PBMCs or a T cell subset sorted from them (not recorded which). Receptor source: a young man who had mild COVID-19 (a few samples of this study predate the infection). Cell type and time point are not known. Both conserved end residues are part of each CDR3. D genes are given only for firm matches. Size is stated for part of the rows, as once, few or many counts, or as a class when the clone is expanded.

TGCAGTGCCAGCGGTTCGTATGGCGAGCAGTACTTC,CSASGSYGEQYF,-,TRBV20-1,-,TRBJ2-7
TGTGCCAGCAGCAAAACACGGGACGGGGCAAACATTCAGTACTTC,CASSKTRDGANIQYF,-,TRBV7-9,-,TRBJ2-4
TGCAGTGCTAGAGATCGAGGGCAGGGTAGGGGTACGCAGTATTTT,CSARDRGQGRGTQYF,few,TRBV20-1,-,TRBJ2-3
TGCGCCAGCAGAAGTCGGGACAGGGGGCGTACCGGGGAGCTGTTTTTT,CASRSRDRGRTGELFF,few,TRBV4-3,TRBD1,TRBJ2-2
TGCAGCGTTGGAGAAGGGAAAGCTTTCTTT,CSVGEGKAFF,-,TRBV29-1,-,TRBJ1-1
TGTGCCAGTAGTATAGGGACAGCCGGCAATCAGCCCCAGCATTTT,CASSIGTAGNQPQHF,-,TRBV19,-,TRBJ1-5
TGCAGTGCCTGGCTAAACACAGATACGCAGTATTTT,CSAWLNTDTQYF,many,TRBV20-1,-,TRBJ2-3
TGCGCCAGCAGCCGCACTTTAGGGGTTCCTGGGGCCAACGTCCTGACTTTC,CASSRTLGVPGANVLTF,once,TRBV4-3,-,TRBJ2-6
TGCGCCAGCAGCCAAGATAAGGGTTACAATGAGCAGTTCTTC,CASSQDKGYNEQFF,few,TRBV4-3,-,TRBJ2-1
TGTGCCAGCAGCGCCGTGACAGGTCCTTACACAGATACGCAGTATTTT,CASSAVTGPYTDTQYF,-,TRBV5-6,-,TRBJ2-3
TGTGCCAGCAGCTGGCGGACAGGGGGTAATCAGCCCCAGCATTTT,CASSWRTGGNQPQHF,-,TRBV6-5,TRBD1,TRBJ1-5
TGCGCCAGCAGCTCGACTAGCGGGCGCTACGAGCAGTACTTC,CASSSTSGRYEQYF,-,TRBV5-1,TRBD2,TRBJ2-7
TGTGCCAGCAGTTTATTATCAGGGGACAGGGGATATGGCTACACCTTC,CASSLLSGDRGYGYTF,once,TRBV28,TRBD1,TRBJ1-2
TGTGCCAGTAGTCCCCAAGGACTATACACCGGGGAGCTGTTTTTT,CASSPQGLYTGELFF,-,TRBV19,-,TRBJ2-2
TGTGCCAGCAGCAGACAGGGGGCGACTGAAAAACTGTTTTTT,CASSRQGATEKLFF,many,TRBV5-4,TRBD1,TRBJ1-4
TGTGCCAGCAGCTTTCGGACAGGGGTTTACAATGAGCAGTTCTTC,CASSFRTGVYNEQFF,few,TRBV5-5,TRBD1,TRBJ2-1
TGTGCCAGCAGCGCGGGGAGCTCTAGCGGGGGCACAGATACGCAGTATTTT,CASSAGSSSGGTDTQYF,few,TRBV7-7,TRBD2,TRBJ2-3
TGTGCCAGCAGTGTTAGCGGGGCCCCAGATACGCAGTATTTT,CASSVSGAPDTQYF,-,TRBV12-3/TRBV12-4,TRBD2,TRBJ2-3
TGTGCCAGTGCCCCTAGCGGGGGCCTCGCGGATACGCAGTATTTT,CASAPSGGLADTQYF,-,TRBV19,TRBD2,TRBJ2-3
TGTGCCAGCAGCTTGAACCAGGGGGCGAGCACAGATACGCAGTATTTT,CASSLNQGASTDTQYF,-,TRBV5-5,TRBD1,TRBJ2-3
TGCAGTGCTGAAAGGGGGAACGGACAGCCCCAGCATTTT,CSAERGNGQPQHF,few,TRBV20-1,-,TRBJ1-5
TGTGCCAGCAGCCCGTTATCCGGCGGCAACTATGGCTACACCTTC,CASSPLSGGNYGYTF,-,TRBV4-2,-,TRBJ1-2
TGTGCCAGCAGTTCGGGGAGCAGACAGCCCCAGCATTTT,CASSSGSRQPQHF,few,TRBV28,-,TRBJ1-5
TGCGCCAGCAGCCGGGACAGTAACACCGGGGAGCTGTTTTTT,CASSRDSNTGELFF,-,TRBV5-1,TRBD1,TRBJ2-2
TGTGCCAGCAGCATACTAGCGGGGGTTGGCAATGAGCAGTTCTTC,CASSILAGVGNEQFF,many,TRBV6-5,TRBD2,TRBJ2-1
TGCGCCAGCAGCCAAGATCGACAGGGGTACGCTGAAGCTTTCTTT,CASSQDRQGYAEAFF,-,TRBV4-1,TRBD1,TRBJ1-1
TGCAGTGCTAGAGGCTTGGGGGGCGCGGACGAGCAGTACTTC,CSARGLGGADEQYF,-,TRBV20-1,-,TRBJ2-7
TGTGCCAGCAGTTTAAGCGGGGGGGCCCCCCAAGAGACCCAGTACTTC,CASSLSGGAPQETQYF,many,TRBV12-3/TRBV12-4,TRBD2,TRBJ2-5
TGTGCCAGCAGATCCCCGGGGGGTGAAGAGACCCAGTACTTC,CASRSPGGEETQYF,many,TRBV12-3/TRBV12-4,TRBD2,TRBJ2-5
TGTGCCAGCAGTGTTGGGGACACTGAAGCTTTCTTT,CASSVGDTEAFF,once,TRBV2,-,TRBJ1-1
TGTGCCAGCAGCTTAGCAGGACAGGGAGCCAAAAACATTCAGTACTTC,CASSLAGQGAKNIQYF,many,TRBV7-2,TRBD1,TRBJ2-4
TGCGCCAGCAGCCCTTTTTTAGGCAGCTATGGCTACACCTTC,CASSPFLGSYGYTF,few,TRBV4-1,-,TRBJ1-2
TGCAGTGCTAGAGTTCCCTCTCCGGGAATATCAGATACGCAGTATTTT,CSARVPSPGISDTQYF,few,TRBV20-1,-,TRBJ2-3
TGCAGTGCTAGTTGGGACAGGGGGTATGAAAAACTGTTTTTT,CSASWDRGYEKLFF,few,TRBV20-1,TRBD1,TRBJ1-4
TGTGCCACCCTAACCGGGACAGCGTACAATGAGCAGTTCTTC,CATLTGTAYNEQFF,few,TRBV12-3/TRBV12-4,TRBD1,TRBJ2-1
TGTGCCACCAGCAGAGATCGAGGGGGCGGACAGCCCCAGCATTTT,CATSRDRGGGQPQHF,-,TRBV15,TRBD1,TRBJ1-5